The clone carrying this TCR beta chain was seen a handful of times. The authors drew approximately 10 milliliters of peripheral blood from each donor. At least 6 million PBMCs were isolated per sample. Germline V gene sequence: CDR1 SGHDN, CDR2 FVKESK. This CDR3 spans 15 amino acids. V was shortened by 1 base and J by 8 bases, with 15 bases between the two germline ends. This sample stems from a study of blood T cells in healthy people across ages. For the second PCR, which ran for about 6 to 12 cycles, a sample-barcoded 5' primer and a J-beta primer mix were used. MiXCR, run by TCRdb on the 5' RACE reads, gives a single entry per CDR3 protein. Among approximately 670,000 distinct CDR3 sequences listed, 40% to 50% were seen once.

This sequence originates from an elderly man in good health. This chain links TRBV14 with TRBJ2-1; perhaps TRBD2 as D (7 bases). The specimen sequenced was blood. The CDR3 sequence is CASSQGRGGAYEQFF. In nucleotides, the CDR3 is TGTGCCAGCAGCCAAGGGAGGGGGGGAGCCTATGAGCAGTTCTTC.